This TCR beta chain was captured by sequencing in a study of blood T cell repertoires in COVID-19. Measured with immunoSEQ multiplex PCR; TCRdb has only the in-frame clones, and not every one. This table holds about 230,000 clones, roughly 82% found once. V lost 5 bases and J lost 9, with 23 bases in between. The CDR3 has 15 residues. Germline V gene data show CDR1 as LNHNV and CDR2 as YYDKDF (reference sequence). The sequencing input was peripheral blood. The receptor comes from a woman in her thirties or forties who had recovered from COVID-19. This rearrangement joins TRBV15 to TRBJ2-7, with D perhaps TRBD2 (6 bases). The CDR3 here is CATSHLLGTSKVQYF. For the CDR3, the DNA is TGTGCCACCAGCCACCTGCTTGGGACTTCTAAGGTGCAGTACTTC.